The clone carrying this T cell receptor (beta chain) was picked up a small number of times. The antigen is unknown. These data belong to a study of T-cell reconstitution after alpha-beta-depleted transplantation in children. Study-wide findings and caveats: Newly generated T cells supplied most T-cell counts and diversity one year post-transplant.

TCRbeta library preparation incorporated unique molecular identifiers. MiXCR, applied by TCRdb to the PCR reads, yields one record per CDR3 protein. The sample consists of 200,000 or so distinct CDR3 sequences, about 8.2% of them appearing once. The sequence derives from a male patient between 2 and 9 years old who had a stem cell transplant for acute myeloid leukemia, so the T cells may come from the graft donor. Source: PBMCs, mostly from graft donor cells, taken 360 days after TCRalphabeta/CD19-depleted stem cell transplant.

The CDR3 reads CASSPGTEAFF. The CDR3 nucleotides read TGTGCCAGCAGCCCTGGGACTGAAGCTTTCTTT. The chain carries TRBV12-3 or TRBV12-4 and TRBJ1-1; unclear D gene. V was trimmed by 6 bases and J by 5 bases, leaving 7 bases between them. CDR3 length: 11 amino acids.